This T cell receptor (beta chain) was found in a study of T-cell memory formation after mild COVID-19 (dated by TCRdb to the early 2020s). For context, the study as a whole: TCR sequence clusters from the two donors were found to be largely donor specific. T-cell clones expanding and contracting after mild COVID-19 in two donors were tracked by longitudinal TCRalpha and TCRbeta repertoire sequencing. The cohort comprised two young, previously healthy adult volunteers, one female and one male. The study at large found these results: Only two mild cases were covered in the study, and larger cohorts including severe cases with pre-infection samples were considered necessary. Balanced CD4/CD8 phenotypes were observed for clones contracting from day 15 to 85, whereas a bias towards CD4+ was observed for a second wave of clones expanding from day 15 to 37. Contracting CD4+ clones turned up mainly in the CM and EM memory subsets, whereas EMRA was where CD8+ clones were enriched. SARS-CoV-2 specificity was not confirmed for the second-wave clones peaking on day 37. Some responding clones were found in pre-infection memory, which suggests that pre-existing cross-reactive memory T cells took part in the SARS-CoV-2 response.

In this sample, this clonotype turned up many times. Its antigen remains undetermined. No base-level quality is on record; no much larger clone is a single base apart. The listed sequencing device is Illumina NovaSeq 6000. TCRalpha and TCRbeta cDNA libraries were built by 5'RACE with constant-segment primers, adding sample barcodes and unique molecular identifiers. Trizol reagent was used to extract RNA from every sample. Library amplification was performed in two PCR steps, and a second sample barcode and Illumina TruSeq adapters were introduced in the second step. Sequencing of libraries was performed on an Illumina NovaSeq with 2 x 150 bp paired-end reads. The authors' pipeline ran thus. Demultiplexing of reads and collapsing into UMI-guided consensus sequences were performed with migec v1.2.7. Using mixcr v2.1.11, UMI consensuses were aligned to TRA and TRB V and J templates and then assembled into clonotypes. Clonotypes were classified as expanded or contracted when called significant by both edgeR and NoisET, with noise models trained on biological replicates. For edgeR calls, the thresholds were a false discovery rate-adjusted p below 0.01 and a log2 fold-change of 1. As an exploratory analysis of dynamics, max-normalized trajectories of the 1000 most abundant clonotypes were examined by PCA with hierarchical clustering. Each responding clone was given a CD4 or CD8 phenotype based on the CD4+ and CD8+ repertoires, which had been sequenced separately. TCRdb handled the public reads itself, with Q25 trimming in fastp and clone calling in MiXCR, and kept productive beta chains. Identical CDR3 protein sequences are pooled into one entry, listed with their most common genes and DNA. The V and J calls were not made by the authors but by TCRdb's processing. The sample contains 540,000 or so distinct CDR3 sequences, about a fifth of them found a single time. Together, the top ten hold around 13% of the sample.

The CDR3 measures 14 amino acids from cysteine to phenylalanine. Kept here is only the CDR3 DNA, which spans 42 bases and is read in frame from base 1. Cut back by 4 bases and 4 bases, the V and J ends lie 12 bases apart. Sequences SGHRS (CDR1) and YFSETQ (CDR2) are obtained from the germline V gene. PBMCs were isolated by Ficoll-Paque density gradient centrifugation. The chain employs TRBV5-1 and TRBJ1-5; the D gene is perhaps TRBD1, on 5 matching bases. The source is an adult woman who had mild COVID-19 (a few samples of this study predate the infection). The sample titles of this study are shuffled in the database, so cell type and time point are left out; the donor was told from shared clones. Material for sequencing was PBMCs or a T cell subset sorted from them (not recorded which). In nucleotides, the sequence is TGCGCCAGCAGCGCCGGCGGGGGGAATCAGCCCCAGCATTTT. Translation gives CASSAGGGNQPQHF.